This is a list of T cell receptor beta chains from one sample in a study of T cell changes during pregnancy in multiple sclerosis. The assay was immunoSEQ multiplex PCR, and TCRdb's table has in-frame clones only and misses some. Here the sample spans approximately 38,000 clones, 91% being singletons. The specimen comprised CD8+ T cells from peripheral blood mononuclear cells, sampled in the second trimester of pregnancy. The receptors were gathered from a female donor with multiple sclerosis, enrolled in a pregnancy study. Each CDR3 is given with its conserved first and last residue. The order of the fields is V gene, J gene, CDR3 protein.

V: TRBV19; J: TRBJ2-3; CDR3: CASSAGGRVFADTQYF
V: TRBV27; J: TRBJ2-1; CDR3: CASSLLSASGSGNEQFF
V: TRBV19; J: TRBJ2-4; CDR3: CASSISRTGVAKNIQYF
V: TRBV27; J: TRBJ2-1; CDR3: CASSASDNFGYNEQFF
V: TRBV5-4; J: TRBJ2-1; CDR3: CASSLGSEQFF
V: TRBV5-4; J: TRBJ2-5; CDR3: CASSSSGTGFSETQYF
V: TRBV5-6; J: TRBJ2-2; CDR3: CASSSRQGKNTGELFF
V: TRBV4-1; J: TRBJ1-1; CDR3: CASSPTGAEAFF
V: TRBV7-9; J: TRBJ2-1; CDR3: CASGPPQAGRANEQFF
V: TRBV7-9; J: TRBJ1-4; CDR3: CASSLFATGVEKLFF
V: TRBV5-4; J: TRBJ1-3; CDR3: CASSLGQGLDTIYF
V: TRBV7-6; J: TRBJ2-7; CDR3: CASSSRLATGFYEQYF
V: TRBV19; J: TRBJ2-1; CDR3: CASSLLGEGAQDEQFF
V: TRBV6-1; J: TRBJ1-4; CDR3: CASSFRPTNEKLFF
V: TRBV7-6; J: TRBJ2-7; CDR3: CASSLGTSPYEQYF
V: TRBV19; J: TRBJ1-5; CDR3: CASTLTRGNNQPQHF
V: TRBV2; J: TRBJ1-5; CDR3: CASRQGAGLAQPQHF
V: TRBV2; J: TRBJ1-4; CDR3: CASSARTGTNEKLFF
V: TRBV30; J: TRBJ2-1; CDR3: CAWSLTSYNEQFF
V: TRBV12-5; J: TRBJ2-2; CDR3: CASGGLAGDYTGELFF
V: TRBV7-9; J: TRBJ2-7; CDR3: CASSSSEGQSFYEQYF
V: TRBV7-9; J: TRBJ2-7; CDR3: CASSLETGPYEQYF
V: TRBV20-1; J: TRBJ2-3; CDR3: CSARVEGTQYF
V: TRBV13; J: TRBJ2-3; CDR3: CASSQKAGQGADTQYF
V: TRBV29-1; J: TRBJ1-4; CDR3: CSVELSTTNEKLFF